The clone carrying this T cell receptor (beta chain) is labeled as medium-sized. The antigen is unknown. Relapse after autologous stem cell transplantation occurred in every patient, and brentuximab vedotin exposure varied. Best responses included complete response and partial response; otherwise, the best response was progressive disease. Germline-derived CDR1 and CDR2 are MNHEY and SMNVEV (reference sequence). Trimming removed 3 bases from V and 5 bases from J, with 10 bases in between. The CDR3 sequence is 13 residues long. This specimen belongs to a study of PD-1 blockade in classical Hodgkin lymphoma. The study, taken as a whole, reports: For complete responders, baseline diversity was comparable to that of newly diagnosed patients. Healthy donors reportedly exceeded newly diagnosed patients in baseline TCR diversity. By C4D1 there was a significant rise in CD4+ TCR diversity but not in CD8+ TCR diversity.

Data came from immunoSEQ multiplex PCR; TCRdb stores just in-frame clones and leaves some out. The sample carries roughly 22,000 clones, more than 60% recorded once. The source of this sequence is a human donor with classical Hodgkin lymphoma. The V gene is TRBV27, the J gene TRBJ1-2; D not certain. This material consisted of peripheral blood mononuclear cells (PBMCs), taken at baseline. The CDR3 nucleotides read TGTGCCAGCAGTTTTAACCTTGGGTATGGCTACACCTTC. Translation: CASSFNLGYGYTF.